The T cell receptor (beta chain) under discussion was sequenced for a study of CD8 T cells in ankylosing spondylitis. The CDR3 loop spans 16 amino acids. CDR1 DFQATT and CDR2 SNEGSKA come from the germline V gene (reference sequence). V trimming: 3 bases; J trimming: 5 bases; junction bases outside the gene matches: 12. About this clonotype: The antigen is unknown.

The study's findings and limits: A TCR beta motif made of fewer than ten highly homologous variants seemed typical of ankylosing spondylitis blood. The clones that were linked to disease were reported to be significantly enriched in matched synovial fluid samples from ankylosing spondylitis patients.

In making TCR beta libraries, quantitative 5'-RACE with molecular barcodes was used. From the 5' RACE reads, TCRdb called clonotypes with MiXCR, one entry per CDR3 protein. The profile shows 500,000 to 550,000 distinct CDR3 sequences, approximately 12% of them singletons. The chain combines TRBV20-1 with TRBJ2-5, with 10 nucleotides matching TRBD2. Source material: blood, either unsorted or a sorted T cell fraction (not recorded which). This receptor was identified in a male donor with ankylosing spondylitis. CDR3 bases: TGCAGTGCTAGCCTTAGGCCCAGCGGGAGGGCCGAGACCCAGTACTTC. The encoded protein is CSASLRPSGRAETQYF.